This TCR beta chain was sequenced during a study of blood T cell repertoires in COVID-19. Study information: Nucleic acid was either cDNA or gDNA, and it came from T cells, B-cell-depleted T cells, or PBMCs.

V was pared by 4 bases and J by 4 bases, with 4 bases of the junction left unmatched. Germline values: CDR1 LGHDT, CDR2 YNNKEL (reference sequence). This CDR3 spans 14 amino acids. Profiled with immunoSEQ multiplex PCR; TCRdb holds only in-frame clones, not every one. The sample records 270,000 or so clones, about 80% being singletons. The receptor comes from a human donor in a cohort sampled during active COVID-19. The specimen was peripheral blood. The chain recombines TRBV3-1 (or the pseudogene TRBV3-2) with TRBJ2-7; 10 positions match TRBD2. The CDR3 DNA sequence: TGTGCCAGCAGCCGGACTAGCGGACGGTACGAGCAGTACTTC. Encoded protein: CASSRTSGRYEQYF.